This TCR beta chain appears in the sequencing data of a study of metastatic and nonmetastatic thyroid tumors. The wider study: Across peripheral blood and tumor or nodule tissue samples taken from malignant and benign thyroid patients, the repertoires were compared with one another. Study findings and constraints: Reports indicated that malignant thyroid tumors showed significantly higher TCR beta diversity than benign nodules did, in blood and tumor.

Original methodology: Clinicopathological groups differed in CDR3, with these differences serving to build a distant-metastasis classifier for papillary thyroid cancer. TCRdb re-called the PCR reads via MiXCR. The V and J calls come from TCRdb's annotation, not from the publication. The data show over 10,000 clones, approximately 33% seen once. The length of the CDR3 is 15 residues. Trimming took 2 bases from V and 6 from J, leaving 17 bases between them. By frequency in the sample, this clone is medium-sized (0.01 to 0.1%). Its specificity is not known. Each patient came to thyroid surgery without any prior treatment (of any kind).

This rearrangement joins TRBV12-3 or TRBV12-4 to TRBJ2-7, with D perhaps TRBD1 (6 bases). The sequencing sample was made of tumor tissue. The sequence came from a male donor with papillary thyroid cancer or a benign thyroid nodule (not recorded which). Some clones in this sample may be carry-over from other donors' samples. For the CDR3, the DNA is TGTGCCAGCAGTTTAAACCCACCTCAGGGGTTCGAGCAGTACTTC. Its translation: CASSLNPPQGFEQYF.